The 17 T cell receptor beta chains below come from one sample, sequenced in a study of cytomegalovirus exposure and HLA in healthy donors. The primer mix had 60 Vbeta and 13 Jbeta primers. Here immunoSEQ multiplex PCR was the method, and the copy in TCRdb shows in-frame clones only, minus some. The sample carries approximately 100,000 clones, about 80% recorded once. The sequencing input was PBMCs. These receptors all come from a young man in good health and CMV-seropositive.

The CDR3, as DNA: TGTGCCAGCAGCTTAGCGTGGCAGAACACCGGGGAGCTGTTTTTT. It encodes CASSLAWQNTGELFF. V gene TRBV7-8 combines with J gene TRBJ2-2; D is undetermined. Germline V gives CDR1 SGHVS, CDR2 FQNEAQ. CDR3 length equals 15 residues. V lost 0 bases to trimming and J lost 1 base, with 6 bases between them.

The rearrangement uses TRBV28 and TRBJ1-2; D is possibly TRBD1 (6 bases). Germline loops: CDR1 MDHEN, CDR2 SYDVKM. Trimming took 2 bases from V and 3 from J, leaving 13 bases between them. CDR3 size: 15 residues. The CDR3 region has the DNA TGTGCCAGCAGTTTAGATTCACAGGGATACTATGGCTACACCTTC. Translating gives CASSLDSQGYYGYTF.

The chain carries TRBV19 and TRBJ1-4, with D perhaps TRBD1 (5 bases). The CDR3 has 14 amino acids. The germline V and J ends were trimmed by 7 bases and 0 bases, with 9 bases remaining between them. From germline, CDR1 is LNHDA and CDR2 SQIVND (reference sequence). CDR3 in amino acids: CASTPGPTNEKLFF. The CDR3 DNA sequence: TGTGCCAGTACGCCAGGGCCAACTAATGAAAAACTGTTTTTT.

This clone was detected a few times. The genes are TRBV6-1 and TRBJ2-2, with D possibly being TRBD2 (6 bases). V lost 6 bases, J lost 5 bases, and 16 bases lay in between. The CDR3 is 15 residues long. Per the germline V gene, CDR1 is MNHNS and CDR2 is SASEGT. The CDR3 region has the DNA TGTGCCAGCAGAACAGGTGCCGCGGGGACCGGGGAGCTGTTTTTT. Translated, it gives CASRTGAAGTGELFF.

This chain joins TRBV18 and TRBJ1-6; 11 nucleotides match TRBD1. In germline, CDR1 is KGHSH, CDR2 LQKENI. The junction had 5 bases not matched to a gene; V was cut back by 3 bases and J by 7 bases. The CDR3 runs to 16 residues. The DNA of the CDR3 is TGTGCCAGCTCACCCTCCGGGACAGGGGGAAATTCACCCCTCCACTTT. Translating it yields CASSPSGTGGNSPLHF.

This chain links TRBV27 with TRBJ1-5; a possible D gene is TRBD1 (5 bases). V was clipped by 6 bases and J by 8 bases, with 17 bases between them. Germline V gene data show CDR1 as MNHEY and CDR2 as SMNVEV (reference sequence). This CDR3 comprises 14 residues. CDR3 DNA: TGTGCCAGCAGCTGGGGCAGGCGGAGGGAGCCCCAGCATTTT. Residues: CASSWGRRREPQHF.

CDR3 bases: TGTGCCAGCAGTGAATCCTTGGGACAGGGATTCCTACGGTACTTC. This translates into CASSESLGQGFLRYF. This sequence joins TRBV6-1 and TRBJ2-7; the match to TRBD1 covers 9 bases. The V and J ends lost 2 bases and 12 bases, in that order; junction bases with no gene match: 14. The CDR3 has 15 amino acids. Germline loops: CDR1 MNHNS, CDR2 SASEGT.

The CDR3 DNA reads TGTGCCAGCAGCCAGACTCAAGGGGTCTACGAGCAGTACTTC. This sequence encodes CASSQTQGVYEQYF. The chain links TRBV7-2 to TRBJ2-7; D might be TRBD1 (5 bases). Germline lookup yields CDR1 SGHTA and CDR2 FQGNSA. V was cut by 5 bases and J by 3 bases, with 14 bases left in between. This CDR3 comprises 14 residues.

The chain couples TRBV6-1 to TRBJ2-3, with TRBD2 identical over 7 bases. CDR1 is MNHNS, CDR2 SASEGT, per germline. V shed 6 bases, J shed 6 bases, and the junction held 3 bases outside the gene matches. The CDR3 spans 12 residues. The chain's CDR3 is CASSLGRDTQYF. The CDR3 region has the DNA TGTGCCAGCAGCCTCGGGAGGGATACGCAGTATTTT.

The chain joins TRBV6-1 to TRBJ2-2; D is undetermined. This CDR3 has 10 residues. Germline CDR1 and CDR2: MNHNS and SASEGT. V lost 6 bases and J lost 8, with 4 bases in between. CDR3 coding DNA: TGTGCCAGCAGGTTAGGGGAGCTGTTTTTT. This encodes CASRLGELFF.

The V and J genes are TRBV5-1 and TRBJ1-1; 9 nucleotides line up with TRBD1. With 3 bases clipped from V and 0 bases from J, the junction kept 12 bases outside the gene matches. CDR1 is SGHRS and CDR2 is YFSETQ in the germline V gene. CDR3 length: 18 amino acids. CDR3 nucleotide sequence: TGCGCCAGCAGCTGGGGACAGGGACGAGCCACATTGAACACTGAAGCTTTCTTT. It specifies CASSWGQGRATLNTEAFF.

CDR3 amino acids: CASSVGVRGMVLSGANVLTF. CDR3 nucleotide sequence: TGTGCCAGCAGTGTAGGGGTAAGGGGGATGGTGCTCTCTGGGGCCAACGTCCTGACTTTC. V usage is TRBV6-1 and J usage is TRBJ2-6; tentative D call: TRBD1 (6 bases). V dropped 4 bases and J dropped 0 bases, with 22 bases sitting between them. The length of the CDR3 is 20 residues. From germline, CDR1 is MNHNS and CDR2 SASEGT.

This sequence joins TRBV7-9 and TRBJ1-1, with D hard to call. This CDR3 has 13 residues. The V and J ends lost 5 bases and 4 bases respectively, with 11 bases between them. Germline V gene data show CDR1 as SEHNR and CDR2 as FQNEAQ (reference sequence). CDR3 in DNA: TGTGCCAGCAGCCCCTCGGGGTCCACTGAAGCTTTCTTT. Translating gives CASSPSGSTEAFF.

The rearrangement uses TRBV30 and TRBJ1-1, with a tentative D call TRBD1 (5 bases). Germline CDR1 reads GTSNPN; CDR2 reads SVGIG (reference sequence). The V and J ends lost 0 bases and 1 base respectively, with 9 bases between them. The length of the CDR3 is 14 residues. The CDR3 sequence: CAWSVLGGNTEAFF. The CDR3 DNA sequence: TGTGCCTGGAGTGTACTGGGGGGGAACACTGAAGCTTTCTTT.

V usage is TRBV5-1 and J usage is TRBJ1-1, with 8 bases fitting TRBD1. V gave up 3 bases and J gave up 0 bases; unmatched junction bases: 4. Looked up from germline, CDR1 is SGHRS and CDR2 is YFSETQ. The length of the CDR3 is 15 residues. CDR3 bases: TGCGCCAGCAGCTGGGGACAGGCTTTGAACACTGAAGCTTTCTTT. Translating gives CASSWGQALNTEAFF.

This clone was seen only a few times. The chain is built from TRBV5-6 and TRBJ2-7, with a tentative D call TRBD2 (6 bases). Germline loops: CDR1 SGHDT, CDR2 YYEEEE. Deletions cut 5 bases from V and 5 bases from J, with 11 bases between. This CDR3 comprises 12 residues. The CDR3 loop is CASRLGGNEQYF. The CDR3 DNA follows: TGTGCCAGCAGACTAGGAGGGAACGAGCAGTACTTC.

This clone is a singleton in its sample. This rearrangement joins TRBV6-6 to TRBJ2-7; 10 nucleotides agree with TRBD2. The CDR3 is 15 amino acids. V trimming: 2 bases; J trimming: 2 bases; junction bases outside the gene matches: 3. CDR1 and CDR2 from the germline V gene are MNHNY and SVGAGI (reference sequence). This chain's CDR3 is CASSYGSGGAYEQYF. DNA of the CDR3: TGTGCCAGCAGTTACGGGAGCGGGGGGGCCTACGAGCAGTACTTC.